This entry lists 28 T cell receptor beta chains sequenced from one sample in a study of lymphopenia after photon versus proton radiotherapy. Assay: immunoSEQ multiplex PCR; the TCRdb copy retains only in-frame clones and omits some. This sample has fewer than 50,000 clones, with 65% to 90% found just once. Specimen: peripheral blood, collected from a patient treated with photon-based radiotherapy. The receptor set was obtained from a man between 40 and 49 years old with gastric cancer.

This clone showed up just once. V gene TRBV6-6 combines with J gene TRBJ1-5, with 10 bases lining up with TRBD1. CDR1 and CDR2 (germline): MNHNY, SVGAGI (reference sequence). V was clipped by 6 bases and J by 6 bases; unmatched bases: 8. The CDR3 totals 15 residues. CDR3 DNA: TGTGCCAGCAGCCAGGGACAGGGGCCAGGTCAGCCCCAGCATTTT. It yields the protein CASSQGQGPGQPQHF.

The J gene is TRBJ2-2, the V gene TRBV10-3, with D perhaps matching TRBD1 or TRBD2 (5 bases each). Germline V lookup: CDR1 ENHRY, CDR2 SYGVKD. The CDR3 covers 14 residues. Trimming stripped 6 bases from V and 7 bases from J, with 15 bases between. The CDR3 sequence: CAISPTDSGGELFF. Here the CDR3 DNA reads TGTGCCATCAGCCCAACCGACAGCGGCGGGGAGCTGTTTTTT.

The genes are TRBV18 and TRBJ1-3; D perhaps matches TRBD1 (5 bases). From germline, CDR1 is KGHSH and CDR2 LQKENI. V was cut by 2 bases and J by 1 base, with 12 bases left in between. The CDR3 contains 16 residues. CDR3 loop: CASSPVGVRSGNTIYF. The CDR3 bases are TGTGCCAGCTCACCAGTAGGGGTGAGGTCTGGAAACACCATATATTTT.

The V and J genes are TRBV5-5 and TRBJ1-2; D not certain. The CDR3 extends over 15 amino acids. Germline V gene data show CDR1 as SGHKS and CDR2 as YYEKEE (reference sequence). V shed 2 bases and J shed 2 bases, with 13 bases lying between them. The CDR3 nucleotides read TGTGCCAGCAGCTTCGGCAGGCTCGCCAACTATGGCTACACCTTC. Translation: CASSFGRLANYGYTF.

V and J are TRBV10-1 and TRBJ2-6, with D possibly matching TRBD1 (6 bases). The CDR3 totals 17 residues. Trimming removed 8 bases from V and 0 bases from J, with 17 bases in between. The germline V gene encodes CDR1 WNHNN and CDR2 SYGVQD (reference sequence). CDR3 sequence: CASSWTAIISGANVLTF. Written as DNA, the CDR3 is TGCGCCAGCTCCTGGACAGCCATCATCTCTGGGGCCAACGTCCTGACTTTC.

V gene TRBV7-2 combines with J gene TRBJ2-1, with TRBD1 matching 7 bases. V gave up 7 bases and J gave up 0 bases; unmatched junction bases: 9. This CDR3 comprises 16 residues. The germline gives CDR1 SGHTA, CDR2 FQGNSA. The CDR3 nucleotides read TGTGCCAGCACCCCCATTGGGACAGCCTCCTACAATGAGCAGTTCTTC. Encoded protein: CASTPIGTASYNEQFF.

The DNA of the CDR3 is TGTGCCAGCAGCTTGGACGTCTCTGATGGAGCTTTCTTT. It encodes CASSLDVSDGAFF. This sequence joins TRBV5-4 and TRBJ1-1; D remains unclear. This CDR3 has 13 amino acids. The germline V and J ends were trimmed by 0 bases and 10 bases, with 13 bases remaining between them. The germline V gene has CDR1 SGHNT and CDR2 YYREEE (reference sequence).

This clone showed up just once. The chain carries TRBV4-1 and TRBJ1-2; TRBD1 is a possible D gene (5 bases). Deletions cut 3 bases from V and 7 bases from J, with 15 bases between. Germline assignment: CDR1 MGHRA and CDR2 YSYEKL. CDR3 length equals 14 residues. Here the CDR3 reads CASSQPGTTGGYTF. The CDR3 DNA follows: TGCGCCAGCAGCCAGCCCGGGACTACAGGTGGCTACACCTTC.

This chain links TRBV11-2 with TRBJ2-2; D might be TRBD1 or TRBD2, each matching 5 bases. The CDR3 has 13 residues. The germline V gene has CDR1 SGHAT and CDR2 FQNNGV. The V end was cut by 2 bases, the J end by 9 bases, with 10 bases between. The CDR3 protein is CASSLSGQWELFF. The CDR3 nucleotides read TGTGCCAGCAGCTTATCGGGGCAGTGGGAGCTGTTTTTT.

J is TRBJ1-5 and V is TRBV6-1; 7 bases are a match to TRBD1. Trimming removed 6 bases from V and 7 bases from J; junction bases left unmatched: 6. This CDR3 has 13 residues. Germline V gene sequence: CDR1 MNHNS, CDR2 SASEGT. The CDR3 sequence is CASREAGGQPQHF. The CDR3 region has the DNA TGTGCCAGCAGGGAGGCAGGGGGACAGCCCCAGCATTTT.

Note on this clone: An end of the junction does not agree with germline; a read error may underlie this. The chain has TRBV11-3 and TRBJ2-2, with D maybe TRBD2 (6 bases). Per germline, CDR1 SGHNT and CDR2 YENEEA. This CDR3 comprises 14 residues. This CDR3 reads CANSLEGYTGELFF. The CDR3 coding sequence is TGTGCCAACAGCTTGGAGGGTTACACCGGGGAGCTGTTTTTT.

The J gene is TRBJ2-7, the V gene TRBV27; a possible D gene is TRBD1 (5 bases). V dropped 4 bases and J dropped 3 bases, with 10 bases sitting between them. This CDR3 comprises 13 residues. Germline loops: CDR1 MNHEY, CDR2 SMNVEV (reference sequence). The DNA of the CDR3 is TGTGCCAGCAGTTCTAGGGGCCTCTACGAGCAGTACTTC. This sequence encodes CASSSRGLYEQYF.

The chain is built from TRBV28 and TRBJ1-4, with 7 bases matching TRBD1. Trimming removed 7 bases from V and 7 bases from J; junction bases left unmatched: 3. The CDR3 extends over 12 amino acids. Germline CDR1 is MDHEN and CDR2 is SYDVKM. The CDR3 reads CASKGAGEKLFF. The DNA of the CDR3 is TGTGCCAGCAAGGGGGCTGGTGAAAAACTGTTTTTT.

The chain links TRBV5-1 to TRBJ1-2, with 8 bases fitting TRBD1. The CDR3 consists of 15 residues. V lost 7 bases, J lost 6 bases, and 14 bases stayed unmatched. Germline lookup yields CDR1 SGHRS and CDR2 YFSETQ. As DNA, the CDR3 is TGCGCCAGCTCCTCGCTACAGGGACAGGCGAATGGCTACACCTTC. Protein sequence: CASSSLQGQANGYTF.

The rearrangement joins TRBV5-6 to TRBJ1-2; 7 bases fit TRBD1. Germline CDR1 SGHDT, CDR2 YYEEEE. This CDR3 contains 13 residues. V lost 4 bases, J lost 5 bases, and 5 bases stayed unmatched. The CDR3, as DNA: TGTGCCAGCAGCCCAGGACAGGATTATGGCTACACCTTC. Residues: CASSPGQDYGYTF.

Comment on this clone: This same CDR3 is encoded by further DNA sequences in the sample. This sequence joins TRBV4-1 and TRBJ2-2; no clear D gene. The CDR3 runs to 13 residues. With 0 bases removed from V and 5 bases from J, the gap between germline ends came to 4 bases. Per germline, CDR1 MGHRA and CDR2 YSYEKL. The CDR3 spells CASSQDYTGELFF. Here the CDR3 DNA reads TGCGCCAGCAGCCAAGATTATACCGGGGAGCTGTTTTTT.

The chain carries TRBV30 and TRBJ2-1; D is undetermined. The CDR3 is made up of 13 amino acids. The germline V gene encodes CDR1 GTSNPN and CDR2 SVGIG (reference sequence). V dropped 1 base and J dropped 1 base, with 5 bases sitting between them. CDR3 DNA sequence: TGTGCCTGGAGTGAGGCATCCTACAATGAGCAGTTCTTC. Amino acids: CAWSEASYNEQFF.

The V call is TRBV7-2, the J call TRBJ1-1; no clear D gene. The V and J ends lost 0 bases and 1 base respectively, with 12 bases between them. The CDR3 length is 16 residues. The germline CDR1 and CDR2 sequences are SGHTA and FQGNSA. The CDR3 nucleotides are TGTGCCAGCAGCTTAGCGCCCGGGAACCAGAACACTGAAGCTTTCTTT. Amino acid sequence: CASSLAPGNQNTEAFF.

V gene TRBV6-6 combines with J gene TRBJ1-1; D is uncertain. V lost 6 bases, J lost 2 bases, and 10 bases lay in between. CDR1 and CDR2 from the germline V gene are MNHNY and SVGAGI (reference sequence). The CDR3 is 13 residues long. The CDR3: CASSRLVNTEAFF. The CDR3 nucleotides read TGTGCCAGCAGCAGGTTAGTAAACACTGAAGCTTTCTTT.

The chain recombines TRBV23-1 with TRBJ1-1; 12 bases are shared with TRBD1. TRBV23-1 is an open reading frame whose function is uncertain. The CDR3 is 19 residues long. J was trimmed by 6 bases and V by 3 bases; bases with no gene match: 17. The CDR3 coding sequence is TGCGCCAGCAGTCAGGGTTCTCCACGGGACAGGGGGCGGAGCGCTGAAGCTTTCTTT. Residues: CASSQGSPRDRGRSAEAFF.

This clone appeared a few times. The chain is built from TRBV5-6 and TRBJ2-5; 7 bases are a match to TRBD2. The trim removed 3 bases at V and 3 bases at J, leaving 2 bases unmatched. CDR3 size: 13 residues. CDR1 and CDR2 (germline): SGHDT, YYEEEE. CDR3 in DNA: TGTGCCAGCAGCTCGGGACTAAAAGAGACCCAGTACTTC. Protein sequence: CASSSGLKETQYF.

The chain links TRBV11-1 to TRBJ1-3; D not certain. The CDR3 has 17 residues. The V and J ends lost 2 bases and 0 bases respectively, with 14 bases between them. Per germline, CDR1 SGHAT and CDR2 FQDESV (reference sequence). For the CDR3, the DNA is TGTGCCAGCAGCTTAAGGCAGTACCATACCTCTGGAAACACCATATATTTT. Residues: CASSLRQYHTSGNTIYF.

The chain couples TRBV30 to TRBJ1-5; 9 bases are a match to TRBD1. Germline loops: CDR1 GTSNPN, CDR2 SVGIG (reference sequence). This CDR3 has 16 amino acids. Trimming removed 0 bases from V and 6 bases from J; junction bases left unmatched: 9. Here the CDR3 reads CAWSVLGQGKGQPQHF. The CDR3 region has the DNA TGTGCCTGGAGTGTACTTGGACAGGGGAAGGGTCAGCCCCAGCATTTT.

This clone was counted once. CDR3 region: CASTGDGDDQPQHF. Written as DNA, the CDR3 is TGTGCCAGCACCGGGGACGGTGATGATCAGCCCCAGCATTTT. This chain uses TRBV2 with TRBJ1-5, with D tentatively TRBD1 (5 bases). The germline CDR1 and CDR2 sequences are SNHLY and FYNNEI. V lost 7 bases to trimming and J lost 5 bases, with 15 bases between them. CDR3 length: 14 amino acids.

V and J are TRBV6-5 and TRBJ2-7; TRBD1 or TRBD2 may be the D gene (5 bases each). The CDR3 spans 13 residues. V was trimmed by 4 bases and J by 7 bases, leaving 14 bases between them. Germline V CDR1 and CDR2: MNHEY, SVGAGI. The CDR3 loop reads CASSSGGTEEQYF. For the CDR3, the DNA is TGTGCCAGCAGTTCTGGGGGTACTGAGGAGCAGTACTTC.

This chain joins TRBV5-8 and TRBJ1-1; the D is unclear. There are 13 residues in the CDR3. The V and J ends lost 5 bases and 1 base respectively, with 9 bases between them. From germline, CDR1 is SGHTS and CDR2 YDEGEE. CDR3 nucleotide sequence: TGTGCCAGCAGTCGACGGAAGAACACTGAAGCTTTCTTT. Translation: CASSRRKNTEAFF. Full variable domain (outside the CDR3, taken from reference TRBV5-8 and TRBJ1-1): EAGVTQSPTHLIKTRGQQATLRCSPISGHTSVYWYQQALGLGLQFLLWYDEGEERNRGNFPPRFSGRQFPNYSSELNVNALELEDSALYLCASSRRKNTEAFFGQGTRLTVV.

This rearrangement joins TRBV7-9 to TRBJ1-2, with D perhaps matching TRBD1 (6 bases). The CDR3 extends over 15 amino acids. Between the trimmed V and J ends, which lost 5 bases and 4 bases, there was a span of 17 bases. From germline, CDR1 is SEHNR and CDR2 FQNEAQ (reference sequence). DNA for the CDR3: TGTGCCAGCAGCCAAACAGGGCTCGCTCTCTATGGCTACACCTTC. This codes for CASSQTGLALYGYTF.

The V and J genes are TRBV4-3 and TRBJ1-5; perhaps TRBD1 as D (6 bases). V lost 0 bases and J 4 bases, leaving 7 bases between the germline ends. CDR1 is LGHNA, CDR2 YSLEER, per germline. The CDR3 covers 14 residues. CDR3 in DNA: TGCGCCAGCAGCCAAGAGGGGGCTAATCAGCCCCAGCATTTT. Its translation: CASSQEGANQPQHF.